This is a list of T cell receptor beta chains from one sample in a study of vaccination effects on CD4 cells after COVID-19. The antigens for these receptors are not known. Sequencing was performed with immunoSEQ multiplex PCR; in TCRdb, only in-frame clones are kept and a portion is missing. Among nearly 50,000 clones listed, about 76% were seen once. This material consisted of CD4+ T cells from PBMCs cultured without peptide, taken after COVID-19 vaccination. The origin of the receptors is a human donor who had a prior SARS-CoV-2 infection. CDR3s include the opening cysteine and the closing phenylalanine or tryptophan. A D gene is named only where the DNA matches it firmly. Only part of the rows carry a size: once, few, many, or a class if the clone is expanded.

size	D	J	V	CDR3	DNA
.	TRBD2	TRBJ2-6	TRBV5-1	CASSFLAGAPSGANVLTF	TGCGCCAGCAGCTTTCTAGCGGGGGCGCCCTCTGGGGCCAACGTCCTGACTTTC
once	.	TRBJ1-3	TRBV7-8	CASSFEVYSGNTIYF	TGTGCCAGCAGCTTTGAGGTCTACTCTGGAAACACCATATATTTT
.	.	TRBJ1-2	TRBV28	CASNSGYYGYTF	TGTGCCAGCAATAGCGGATACTATGGCTACACCTTC
few	.	TRBJ2-1	TRBV4-1	CASSLRLVNAYNEQFF	TGCGCCAGCAGCTTACGACTAGTTAATGCCTACAATGAGCAGTTCTTC
.	.	TRBJ2-1	TRBV12-3/TRBV12-4	CASSLVATPRQFF	TGTGCCAGCAGTTTAGTCGCAACTCCAAGGCAGTTCTTC
.	.	TRBJ2-7	TRBV16	CASSQSRQSYEQYF	TGTGCCAGCAGCCAATCGCGACAGAGCTACGAGCAGTACTTC
once	TRBD2	TRBJ2-1	TRBV9	CASSPRAGASYNEQFF	TGTGCCAGCAGCCCCAGAGCGGGGGCCTCCTACAATGAGCAGTTCTTC
.	TRBD1	TRBJ2-7	TRBV5-1	CASSSTGYEQYF	TGCGCCAGCAGCTCGACAGGGTACGAGCAGTACTTC
.	.	TRBJ1-1	TRBV5-1	CASSLGPGTEAFF	TGCGCCAGCAGCTTGGGCCCGGGAACTGAAGCTTTCTTT
few	TRBD1	TRBJ1-1	TRBV5-4	CASSRGQGDTEAFF	TGTGCCAGCAGTCGGGGACAGGGGGACACTGAAGCTTTCTTT
.	.	TRBJ2-5	TRBV18	CASSPRPYLSETQYF	TGTGCCAGCTCACCTAGACCGTATCTATCAGAGACCCAGTACTTC
few	.	TRBJ1-6	TRBV3-1/TRBV3-2	CASSQVGPPLHF	TGTGCCAGCAGCCAGGTCGGTCCACCCCTCCACTTT
.	TRBD2	TRBJ2-7	TRBV11-3	CASSSFGRSYEQYF	TGTGCCAGCAGCTCGTTCGGGAGGTCCTACGAGCAGTACTTC
.	.	TRBJ2-5	TRBV4-2	CASSQAGRYQETQYF	TGTGCCAGCAGCCAAGCCGGACGCTACCAAGAGACCCAGTACTTC